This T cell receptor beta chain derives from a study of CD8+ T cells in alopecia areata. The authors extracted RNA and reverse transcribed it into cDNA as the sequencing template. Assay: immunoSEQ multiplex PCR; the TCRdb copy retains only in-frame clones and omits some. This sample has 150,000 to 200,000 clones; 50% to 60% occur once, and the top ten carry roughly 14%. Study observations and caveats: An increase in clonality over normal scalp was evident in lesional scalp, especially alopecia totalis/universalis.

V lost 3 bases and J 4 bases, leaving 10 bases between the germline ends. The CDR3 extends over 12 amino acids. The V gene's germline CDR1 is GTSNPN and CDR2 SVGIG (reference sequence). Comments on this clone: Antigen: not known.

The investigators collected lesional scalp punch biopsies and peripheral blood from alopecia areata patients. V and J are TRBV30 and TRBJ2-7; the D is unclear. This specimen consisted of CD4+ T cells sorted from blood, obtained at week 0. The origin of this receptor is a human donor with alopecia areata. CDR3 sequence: CAWSILGYEQYF. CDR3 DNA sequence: TGTGCCTGGAGCATCCTGGGGTACGAGCAGTACTTC.